One sample yielded the 12 T cell receptor beta chains listed below, sequenced in a study of early T cells in non-severe SARS-CoV-2 infection. MiXCR, run by TCRdb on the 5' RACE reads, gives a single entry per CDR3 protein. The sample lists about 56,000 distinct CDR3 sequences; roughly 15% were seen once. This material consisted of whole blood, taken at baseline. The receptor source for this set is an adult who was a healthcare worker with PCR-confirmed SARS-CoV-2 infection or an uninfected control (not recorded which).

This chain uses TRBV7-2 with TRBJ2-1, with TRBD2 identical over 7 bases. V was clipped by 4 bases and J by 6 bases; unmatched bases: 12. Germline-derived CDR1 and CDR2 are SGHTA and FQGNSA. The CDR3 runs 16 residues. CDR3 nucleotide sequence: TGTGCCAGCAGCTCCATGAGCGGGGTTGCGGGCAATGAGCAGTTCTTC. Translated: CASSSMSGVAGNEQFF.

The table lists this clonotype with many counts. The rearrangement links TRBV20-1 to TRBJ2-5; 8 bases map to TRBD2. This CDR3 is built from 15 residues. V was pared by 0 bases and J by 5 bases, with 8 bases of the junction left unmatched. Germline CDR1 is DFQATT and CDR2 is SNEGSKA (reference sequence). The CDR3 nucleotides are TGCAGTGCTAGAGATAGCGGGACTAGTGGGGAGACCCAGTACTTC. Residues: CSARDSGTSGETQYF.

V usage is TRBV4-1 and J usage is TRBJ1-1, with D possibly being TRBD1 (6 bases). V lost 3 bases to trimming and J lost 1 base, with 9 bases between them. The CDR3 sequence is 14 residues long. CDR1 and CDR2 from the germline V gene are MGHRA and YSYEKL. The CDR3 loop is CASSQGTWNTEAFF. CDR3 DNA sequence: TGCGCCAGCAGCCAGGGGACATGGAACACTGAAGCTTTCTTT.

In DNA, the CDR3 is TGTGCCAGCGTAGGGGGGGTCTACAATGAGCAGTTCTTC. This translates into CASVGGVYNEQFF. This chain uses TRBV2 with TRBJ2-1; a possible D gene is TRBD2 (7 bases). The germline gives CDR1 SNHLY, CDR2 FYNNEI. V dropped 8 bases and J dropped 3 bases, with 11 bases sitting between them. There are 13 residues in the CDR3. Combining the CDR3 with reference TRBV2 and TRBJ2-1 gives the whole variable domain EPEVTQTPSHQVTQMGQEVILRCVPISNHLYFYWYRQILGQKVEFLVSFYNNEISEKSEIFDDQFSVERPDGSNFTLKIRSTKLEDSAMYFCASVGGVYNEQFFGPGTRLTVL.

The chain couples TRBV27 to TRBJ2-3; 7 positions agree with TRBD1. Per germline, CDR1 MNHEY and CDR2 SMNVEV (reference sequence). The CDR3 totals 15 residues. With V trimmed by 2 bases and J by 2 bases, 4 bases remained unmatched. This chain's CDR3 is CASSLEGQSTDTQYF. Written as DNA, the CDR3 is TGTGCCAGCAGTTTAGAGGGACAGTCCACAGATACGCAGTATTTT.

This clonotype appeared a few times. This sequence joins TRBV6-6 and TRBJ2-1; D is perhaps TRBD1 (6 bases). CDR3 length equals 12 residues. CDR1 is MNHNY and CDR2 is SVGAGI in the germline V gene (reference sequence). Trimming shortened V by 8 bases and J by 10 bases, and 15 bases separated the two germline ends. CDR3 sequence: CASQGPGGEQFF. Written as DNA, the CDR3 is TGTGCCAGCCAAGGACCTGGGGGCGAGCAGTTCTTC.

V is TRBV7-8 and J is TRBJ2-1; 10 nucleotides line up with TRBD2. Looked up from germline, CDR1 is SGHVS and CDR2 is FQNEAQ. Trimming removed 6 bases from V and 4 bases from J; junction bases left unmatched: 6. The CDR3 loop spans 15 amino acids. In nucleotides, the CDR3 is TGTGCCAGCAGTAGTATAGCGGGGGGATACAATGAGCAGTTCTTC. Residues: CASSSIAGGYNEQFF.

This clonotype came up many times. The chain is built from TRBV20-1 and TRBJ1-2, with D perhaps matching TRBD1 (6 bases). The CDR3 runs to 13 residues. Trimming left V 0 bases short and J 4 bases short, with 9 bases between. CDR1 is DFQATT, CDR2 SNEGSKA, per germline (reference sequence). In DNA form, the CDR3 reads TGCAGTGCTAGAGAGGGGGCGGCCTATGGCTACACCTTC. Translated, it gives CSAREGAAYGYTF.

Only one count was recorded for this clonotype. The chain couples TRBV29-1 to TRBJ2-7, with 8 bases identical to TRBD1. The V and J ends lost 0 bases and 4 bases, in that order; junction bases with no gene match: 8. Germline loops: CDR1 SQVTM, CDR2 ANQGSEA. The CDR3 consists of 15 residues. CDR3: CSVEDGQGAPYEQYF. The CDR3 nucleotides read TGCAGCGTTGAAGACGGGCAGGGGGCCCCTTACGAGCAGTACTTC.

This clonotype is labeled large. The chain couples TRBV30 to TRBJ1-1; D ambiguous. Trimming left V 5 bases short and J 1 base short, with 8 bases between. This CDR3 contains 12 residues. Germline CDR1 is GTSNPN and CDR2 is SVGIG (reference sequence). The CDR3 spells CAWRTGNTEAFF. DNA for the CDR3: TGTGCCTGGCGGACGGGGAACACTGAAGCTTTCTTT.

The chain couples TRBV6-2 or TRBV6-3 to TRBJ2-7; no clear D gene. Germline V lookup: CDR1 MNHEY, CDR2 SVGEGT. V was cut by 7 bases and J by 4 bases, with 14 bases left in between. The CDR3 has 13 amino acids. The CDR3 region is CASTTREPYEQYF. As DNA, the CDR3 is TGTGCCAGCACCACACGTGAACCTTACGAGCAGTACTTC.

This clonotype has at least ten counts. The gene calls are TRBV7-8 and TRBJ2-2; 8 positions agree with TRBD2. V lost 2 bases, J lost 5 bases, and 4 bases stayed unmatched. The CDR3 is 15 residues long. The germline CDR1 and CDR2 sequences are SGHVS and FQNEAQ. CDR3: CASSLWTSQTGELFF. CDR3 coding DNA: TGTGCCAGCAGCTTATGGACTAGCCAAACCGGGGAGCTGTTTTTT.